This T cell receptor (beta chain) was observed in a study of T cell responses to AZD1222 COVID-19 vaccine. Study in general: Samples with a second dose at about 4 or about 12 weeks were pooled together. General study results and limits: It was only a handful of AZD1222 recipients who were seropositive at baseline. In all cases, repertoires were sampled only after the peak T cell response.

The assay was immunoSEQ multiplex PCR, and TCRdb's table has in-frame clones only and misses some. The data show approximately 160,000 clones, 90% seen once. To note about this clone: Its antigen is currently unknown.

CDR1 and CDR2 (germline): MNHEY, SVGAGI. V lost 6 bases and J lost 1, with 9 bases in between. The CDR3 extends over 13 amino acids. The sample consisted of peripheral blood, taken on day 0 of AZD1222 vaccination. This receptor was obtained from an adult in good health. This rearrangement joins TRBV6-5 to TRBJ1-1; no clear D gene. The CDR3 protein is CASSPAQNTEAFF. The CDR3 DNA reads as TGTGCCAGCAGCCCGGCACAGAACACTGAAGCTTTCTTT.